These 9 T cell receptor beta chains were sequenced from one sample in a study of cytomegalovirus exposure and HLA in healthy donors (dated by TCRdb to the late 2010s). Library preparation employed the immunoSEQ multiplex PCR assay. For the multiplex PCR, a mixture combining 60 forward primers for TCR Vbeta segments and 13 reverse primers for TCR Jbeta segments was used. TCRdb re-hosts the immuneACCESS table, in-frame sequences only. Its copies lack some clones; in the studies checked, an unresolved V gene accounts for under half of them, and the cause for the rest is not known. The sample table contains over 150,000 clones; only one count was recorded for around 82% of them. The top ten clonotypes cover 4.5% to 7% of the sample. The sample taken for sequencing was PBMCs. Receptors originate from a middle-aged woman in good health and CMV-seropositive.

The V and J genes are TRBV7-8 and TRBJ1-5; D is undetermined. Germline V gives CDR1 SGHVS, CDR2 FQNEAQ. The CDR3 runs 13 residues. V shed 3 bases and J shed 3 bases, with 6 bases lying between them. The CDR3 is CASSLELNQPQHF. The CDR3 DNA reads TGTGCCAGCAGCTTGGAGCTCAATCAGCCCCAGCATTTT.

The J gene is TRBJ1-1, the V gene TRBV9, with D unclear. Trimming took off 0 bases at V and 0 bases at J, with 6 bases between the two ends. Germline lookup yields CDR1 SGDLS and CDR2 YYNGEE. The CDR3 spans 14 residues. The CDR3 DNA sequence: TGTGCCAGCAGCGTAGGAGACATGAACACTGAAGCTTTCTTT. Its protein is CASSVGDMNTEAFF.

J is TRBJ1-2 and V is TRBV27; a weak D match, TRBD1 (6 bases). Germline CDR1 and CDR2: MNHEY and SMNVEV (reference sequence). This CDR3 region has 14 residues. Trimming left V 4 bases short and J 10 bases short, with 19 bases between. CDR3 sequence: CASSSLQGRQDYTF. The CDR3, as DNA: TGTGCCAGCAGTTCTTTACAGGGACGGCAAGACTACACCTTC.

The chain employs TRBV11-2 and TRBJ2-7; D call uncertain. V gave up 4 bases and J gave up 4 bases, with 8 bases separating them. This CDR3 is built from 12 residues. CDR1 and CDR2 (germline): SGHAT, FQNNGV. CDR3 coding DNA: TGTGCCAGCAGCTCAGCGAAATACGAGCAGTACTTC. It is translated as CASSSAKYEQYF.

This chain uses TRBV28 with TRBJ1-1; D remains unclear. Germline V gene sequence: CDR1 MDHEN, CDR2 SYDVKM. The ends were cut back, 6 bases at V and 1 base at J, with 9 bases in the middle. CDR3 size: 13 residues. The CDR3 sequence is CASSWLPNTEAFF. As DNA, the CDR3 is TGTGCCAGCAGCTGGCTCCCGAACACTGAAGCTTTCTTT.

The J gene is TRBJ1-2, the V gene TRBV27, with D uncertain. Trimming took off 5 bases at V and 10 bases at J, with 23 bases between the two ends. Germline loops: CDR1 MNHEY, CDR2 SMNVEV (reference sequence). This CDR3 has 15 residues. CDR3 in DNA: TGTGCCAGCAGTACCCGGCGGGCATCTAGGTGGGACTACACCTTC. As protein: CASSTRRASRWDYTF.

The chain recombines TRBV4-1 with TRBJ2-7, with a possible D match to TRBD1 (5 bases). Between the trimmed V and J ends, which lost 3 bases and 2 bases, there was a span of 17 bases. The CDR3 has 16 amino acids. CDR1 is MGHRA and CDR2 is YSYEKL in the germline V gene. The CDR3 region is CASSQGIQAVTYEQYF. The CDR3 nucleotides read TGCGCCAGCAGCCAGGGGATACAGGCTGTTACCTACGAGCAGTACTTC.

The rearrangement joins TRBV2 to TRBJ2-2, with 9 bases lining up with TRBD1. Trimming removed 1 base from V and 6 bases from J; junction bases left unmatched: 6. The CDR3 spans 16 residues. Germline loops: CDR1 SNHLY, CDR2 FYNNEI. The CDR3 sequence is CASSEGRTGVSGELFF. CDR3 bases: TGTGCCAGCAGTGAAGGCCGGACAGGGGTCTCCGGGGAGCTGTTTTTT.

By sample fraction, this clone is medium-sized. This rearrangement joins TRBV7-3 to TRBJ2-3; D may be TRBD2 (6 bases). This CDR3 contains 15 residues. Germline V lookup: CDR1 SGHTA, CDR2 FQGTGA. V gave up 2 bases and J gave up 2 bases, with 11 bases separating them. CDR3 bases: TGTGCCAGCAGCTTACTTGGCGGGAACACAGATACGCAGTATTTT. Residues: CASSLLGGNTDTQYF.